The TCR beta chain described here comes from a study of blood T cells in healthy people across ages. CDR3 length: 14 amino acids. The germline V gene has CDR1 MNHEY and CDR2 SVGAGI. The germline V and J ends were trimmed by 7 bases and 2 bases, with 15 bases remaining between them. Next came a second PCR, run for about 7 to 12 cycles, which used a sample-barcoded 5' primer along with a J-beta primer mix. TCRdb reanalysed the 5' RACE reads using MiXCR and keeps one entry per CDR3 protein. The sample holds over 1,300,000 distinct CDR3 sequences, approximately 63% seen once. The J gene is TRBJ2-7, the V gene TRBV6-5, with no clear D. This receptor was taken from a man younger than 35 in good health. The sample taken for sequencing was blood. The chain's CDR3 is CASIHAGLPYEQYF. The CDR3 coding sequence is TGTGCCAGCATTCATGCCGGGCTCCCCTACGAGCAGTACTTC.